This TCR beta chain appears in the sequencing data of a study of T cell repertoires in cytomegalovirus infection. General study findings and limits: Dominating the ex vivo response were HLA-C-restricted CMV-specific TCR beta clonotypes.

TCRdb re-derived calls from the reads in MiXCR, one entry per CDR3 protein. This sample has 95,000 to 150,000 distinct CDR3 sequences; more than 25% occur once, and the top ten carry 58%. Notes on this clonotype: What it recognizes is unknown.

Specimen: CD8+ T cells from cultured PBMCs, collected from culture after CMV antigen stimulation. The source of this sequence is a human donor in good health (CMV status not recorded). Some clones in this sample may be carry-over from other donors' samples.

Here the CDR3 reads CASSYGGWEGGNMNTEAFF. The CDR3 DNA sequence: TGTGCCAGCAGTTACGGGGGATGGGAGGGCGGAAACATGAACACTGAAGCTTTCTTT. The chain joins TRBV6-6 to TRBJ1-1; D may be TRBD1 (5 bases). The ends were cut back, 2 bases at V and 0 bases at J, with 22 bases in the middle. CDR3 length equals 19 residues. The germline CDR1 and CDR2 sequences are MNHNY and SVGAGI (reference sequence).